The clone carrying this T cell receptor beta chain was found many times. Its antigen is still unknown. This specimen belongs to a study of T-cell reconstitution after alpha-beta-depleted transplantation in children. Study-wide results and caveats: T-cell numbers and diversity, one year after transplant, stemmed largely from T cells that were newly produced. Several hundred expanded graft clones reportedly gave rise to the alpha-beta T cells present about two months after transplant.

Unique molecular identifiers were used to barcode this TCRbeta library. TCRdb re-derived calls from the PCR reads in MiXCR, one entry per CDR3 protein. The sample gives around 580,000 distinct CDR3 sequences, around 23% of which show up once; around an eighth is in the top ten. The sample consisted of PBMCs, mostly from graft donor cells, taken 360 days after TCRalphabeta/CD19-depleted stem cell transplant. The TCR was taken from a boy in the first two years of life who had a stem cell transplant for acute myeloid leukemia, so the T cells may come from the graft donor.

In DNA, the CDR3 is TGTGCCTGCCTCCTATGGGGGAGGGGGGCCAACGTCCTGACTTTC. Protein sequence: CACLLWGRGANVLTF. The V and J genes are TRBV6-1 and TRBJ2-6; D may be TRBD2 (6 bases). V was pared by 11 bases and J by 4 bases, with 18 bases between. CDR3 length: 15 amino acids. CDR1 is MNHNS and CDR2 is SASEGT in the germline V gene.